The 10 T cell receptor beta chains in this list originate from one sample, sequenced in a study of blood T cell repertoires in COVID-19. The protocol was immunoSEQ multiplex PCR, while the TCRdb copy is restricted to in-frame clones and leaves out a portion. The sample contains 100,000 to 150,000 clones, around nine tenths of which appear only once. Sequencing was performed on peripheral blood. The receptors shown here come from a human donor in a cohort sampled during active COVID-19.

The chain uses TRBV19 and TRBJ1-5; unclear D gene. With 9 bases removed from V and 0 bases from J, the gap between germline ends came to 15 bases. The CDR3 covers 15 residues. Germline V lookup: CDR1 LNHDA, CDR2 SQIVND (reference sequence). The CDR3 reads CASKVADYSNQPQHF. CDR3 bases: TGTGCCAGCAAAGTGGCAGACTATAGCAATCAGCCCCAGCATTTT.

J is TRBJ2-2 and V is TRBV25-1; D is uncertain. The CDR3 consists of 17 residues. Germline V CDR1 and CDR2: MGHDK, SYGVNS. Trimming pared 3 bases from V and 5 bases from J, leaving 19 bases between. CDR3 DNA sequence: TGTGCCAGCAGTGACCCCGACTCATTTTTACTAACCGGGGAGCTGTTTTTT. It codes for CASSDPDSFLLTGELFF.

This rearrangement joins TRBV10-1 to TRBJ2-2; the match to TRBD1 covers 7 bases. Germline CDR1 reads WNHNN; CDR2 reads SYGVQD (reference sequence). The CDR3 consists of 14 residues. Germline trimming cut 8 bases from V and 0 bases from J; bases unmatched to any gene: 3. The CDR3 reads CASSGTANTGELFF. The CDR3 nucleotides are TGCGCCAGCTCCGGGACAGCGAACACCGGGGAGCTGTTTTTT.

The chain couples TRBV5-6 to TRBJ2-7; 14 nucleotides match TRBD2. This CDR3 is built from 15 residues. The J segment lost 6 bases and the V segment lost 4 bases, leaving 6 bases of the junction unmatched. Germline loops: CDR1 SGHDT, CDR2 YYEEEE. The CDR3 coding sequence is TGTGCCAGCAGCCCGGGACTAGCGGGAGCTGGCGAGCAGTACTTC. Translation gives CASSPGLAGAGEQYF. The full variable domain, with the rest looked up from reference TRBV5-6 and TRBJ2-7, is DAGVTQSPTHLIKTRGQQVTLRCSPKSGHDTVSWYQQALGQGPQFIFQYYEEEERQRGNFPDRFSGHQFPNYSSELNVNALLLGDSALYLCASSPGLAGAGEQYFGPGTRLTVT.

There are a few counts of this clone. The V gene is TRBV27, the J gene TRBJ1-1; weak D call: TRBD1 (6 bases). This CDR3 spans 14 amino acids. CDR1 MNHEY and CDR2 SMNVEV come from the germline V gene (reference sequence). V was shortened by 3 bases and J by 0 bases, with 8 bases between the two germline ends. Here the CDR3 reads CASSFTGLNTEAFF. The CDR3 DNA is TGTGCCAGCAGTTTTACAGGGCTGAACACTGAAGCTTTCTTT.

V is TRBV5-6 and J is TRBJ2-1, with D hard to call. V was trimmed by 6 bases and J by 2 bases, leaving 6 bases between them. Per the germline V gene, CDR1 is SGHDT and CDR2 is YYEEEE. This CDR3 contains 12 residues. The CDR3 DNA follows: TGTGCCAGCACTAGTACCTACAATGAGCAGTTCTTC. Encoded protein: CASTSTYNEQFF. The full variable domain, rest sourced from reference TRBV5-6 and TRBJ2-1, is DAGVTQSPTHLIKTRGQQVTLRCSPKSGHDTVSWYQQALGQGPQFIFQYYEEEERQRGNFPDRFSGHQFPNYSSELNVNALLLGDSALYLCASTSTYNEQFFGPGTRLTVL.

The CDR3 DNA reads TGTGCCAGCAGCCTGACTAGCGGGGGGAATGAGCAGTTCTTC. Translation: CASSLTSGGNEQFF. This rearrangement joins TRBV5-4 to TRBJ2-1; the match to TRBD2 covers 13 bases. V lost 4 bases to trimming and J lost 7 bases; unmatched junction nucleotides: 2. The CDR3 length is 14 residues. From germline, CDR1 is SGHNT and CDR2 YYREEE (reference sequence). The full variable domain, in which reference TRBV5-4 and TRBJ2-1 provide the parts outside the CDR3, is ETGVTQSPTHLIKTRGQQVTLRCSSQSGHNTVSWYQQALGQGPQFIFQYYREEENGRGNFPPRFSGLQFPNYSSELNVNALELDDSALYLCASSLTSGGNEQFFGPGTRLTVL.

The DNA of the CDR3 is TGTGCCAGCAGCCAAGATCTTTTACTATGGGGGCGCACAGATACGCAGTATTTT. It yields the protein CASSQDLLLWGRTDTQYF. The chain combines TRBV4-2 with TRBJ2-3; D perhaps matches TRBD1 (6 bases). V lost 0 bases and J lost 1, with 17 bases in between. The germline gives CDR1 LGHNA, CDR2 YNFKEQ. The CDR3 has 18 residues.

The rearrangement uses TRBV5-1 and TRBJ2-5; 7 bases align to TRBD1. The CDR3 is made up of 14 amino acids. Germline V gene sequence: CDR1 SGHRS, CDR2 YFSETQ. V was pared by 4 bases and J by 3 bases, with 6 bases of the junction left unmatched. The DNA of the CDR3 is TGCGCCAGCAGCATCCGGGACAGTGAAGAGACCCAGTACTTC. Its translation is CASSIRDSEETQYF.

The chain is built from TRBV27 and TRBJ2-5; 9 nucleotides align to TRBD2. This CDR3 has 16 amino acids. Trimming took 5 bases from V and 5 from J; bases not matched to a gene: 12. Germline CDR1 is MNHEY and CDR2 is SMNVEV (reference sequence). CDR3 in DNA: TGTGCCAGCAGTCCTCTTTTTAGCGGGAGCTTTGAGACCCAGTACTTC. It encodes CASSPLFSGSFETQYF.